The source of this T cell receptor (beta chain) is a study of cytomegalovirus exposure and HLA in healthy donors. The PCR employed 60 Vbeta primers together with 13 Jbeta primers. Assay used: immunoSEQ multiplex PCR; TCRdb lists only in-frame clones, some missing. Among over 70,000 clones listed, about 80% were seen once. The germline V gene has CDR1 LNHDA and CDR2 SQIVND (reference sequence). V was clipped by 5 bases and J by 1 base; unmatched bases: 5. The CDR3 extends over 15 amino acids. The chain employs TRBV19 and TRBJ1-5, with 7 bases lining up with TRBD1. The clonotype was recovered from a man between 50 and 59 years old in good health and CMV-seropositive. What was sequenced was PBMCs. CDR3: CASSPDRSSNQPQHF. In DNA form, the CDR3 reads TGTGCCAGTAGTCCGGACAGGTCCAGCAATCAGCCCCAGCATTTT.